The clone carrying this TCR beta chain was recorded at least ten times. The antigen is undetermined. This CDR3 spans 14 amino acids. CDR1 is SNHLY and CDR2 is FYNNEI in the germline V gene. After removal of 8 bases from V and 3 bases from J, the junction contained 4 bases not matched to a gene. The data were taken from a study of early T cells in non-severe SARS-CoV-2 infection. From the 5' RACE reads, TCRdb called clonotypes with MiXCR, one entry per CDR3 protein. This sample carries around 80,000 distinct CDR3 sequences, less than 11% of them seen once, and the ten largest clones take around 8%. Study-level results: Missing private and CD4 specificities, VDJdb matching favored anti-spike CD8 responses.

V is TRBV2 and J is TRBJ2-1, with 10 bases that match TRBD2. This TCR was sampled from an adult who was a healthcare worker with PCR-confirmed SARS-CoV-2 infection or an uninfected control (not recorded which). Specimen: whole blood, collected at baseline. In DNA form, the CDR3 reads TGTGCCAGCTTCAGCGGGAGGGACTACAATGAGCAGTTCTTC. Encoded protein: CASFSGRDYNEQFF.